The rows below give T cell receptor beta chains drawn from one sample of a study of T cells expressing NK-cell markers. TCRdb reprocessed the 5' RACE reads, with one entry per CDR3 protein and no DNA. Its table records about 150,000 distinct CDR3 sequences. The sequencing input was blood T cells: a sorted CD56 or NKG2C T cell subset, CD4+ or CD8+ T cells, or bulk PBMC T cells (not recorded which). These receptors were obtained from a man in his late teens or twenties in good health. The CDR3 runs from the conserved cysteine through the conserved F or W. Each record gives: CDR3 protein, clone size, V gene, J gene. Clone size is stated in some rows and not others, as once, few, many or a class when expanded.

CDR3 protein: CASGTSGSEQFF
clone size: .
V gene: TRBV14
J gene: TRBJ2-1

CDR3 protein: CASSLVRDANTEAFF
clone size: .
V gene: TRBV7-6
J gene: TRBJ1-1

CDR3 protein: CASSSMTGGANEKLFF
clone size: .
V gene: TRBV5-1
J gene: TRBJ1-4

CDR3 protein: CAWTIVDRVNSPLHF
clone size: medium-sized
V gene: TRBV30
J gene: TRBJ1-6

CDR3 protein: CASSFYLAGYTDTQYF
clone size: .
V gene: TRBV28
J gene: TRBJ2-3

CDR3 protein: CASSIAPGGANVLTF
clone size: .
V gene: TRBV19
J gene: TRBJ2-6

CDR3 protein: CASSGRLAGYGELFF
clone size: .
V gene: TRBV7-9
J gene: TRBJ2-2

CDR3 protein: CASSEVGTSSYEQYF
clone size: .
V gene: TRBV2
J gene: TRBJ2-7

CDR3 protein: CASSLFPGDGADTQYF
clone size: .
V gene: TRBV27
J gene: TRBJ2-3

CDR3 protein: CATSGGGGKFNEQFF
clone size: .
V gene: TRBV24-1
J gene: TRBJ2-1

CDR3 protein: CASSLWAGQTDTQYF
clone size: .
V gene: TRBV27
J gene: TRBJ2-3

CDR3 protein: CSAPYRDQNYNEQFF
clone size: .
V gene: TRBV20-1
J gene: TRBJ2-1

CDR3 protein: CSARGQGQETQYF
clone size: .
V gene: TRBV20-1
J gene: TRBJ2-5

CDR3 protein: CSVGAEPETQYF
clone size: .
V gene: TRBV29-1
J gene: TRBJ2-5

CDR3 protein: CASSAGPNYEQYF
clone size: .
V gene: TRBV6-4
J gene: TRBJ2-7

CDR3 protein: CATSDRDRGYEQFF
clone size: .
V gene: TRBV15
J gene: TRBJ2-1